Below are 32 T cell receptor beta chains sequenced from a single sample in a study of blood T cell repertoires in COVID-19. Here immunoSEQ multiplex PCR was the method, and the copy in TCRdb shows in-frame clones only, minus some. Counted here are tens of thousands of clones, roughly 86% occurring once; the ten biggest clones make up more than 5.5%. The sample consisted of peripheral blood. These receptors came from a woman between 45 and 60 years old with acute or convalescent COVID-19.

V usage is TRBV6-1 and J usage is TRBJ2-7, with a tentative D call TRBD1 (6 bases). V shed 0 bases and J shed 1 base, with 16 bases lying between them. The length of the CDR3 is 17 residues. The V gene's germline CDR1 is MNHNS and CDR2 SASEGT. CDR3 bases: TGTGCCAGCAGTGAAGCGCGGAGGACAGCGTCATCCTACGAGCAGTACTTC. It encodes CASSEARRTASSYEQYF.

The chain employs TRBV28 and TRBJ1-1; tentative D call: TRBD1 (5 bases). This CDR3 region has 12 residues. V was clipped by 4 bases and J by 4 bases, with 7 bases between them. Germline CDR1 MDHEN, CDR2 SYDVKM. CDR3 coding DNA: TGTGCCAGCAGTTGGGGGGTCACTGAAGCTTTCTTT. Amino acid sequence: CASSWGVTEAFF.

This chain links TRBV11-2 with TRBJ2-3, with TRBD1 identical over 8 bases. The V gene's germline CDR1 is SGHAT and CDR2 FQNNGV. The CDR3 has 15 amino acids. V dropped 3 bases and J dropped 0; count of bases not matched to a gene: 2. The CDR3 region has the DNA TGTGCCAGCAGCTTCAGGGGGCTAAGCACAGATACGCAGTATTTT. Protein product: CASSFRGLSTDTQYF.

The chain has TRBV2 and TRBJ2-1; 8 bases are a match to TRBD1. This CDR3 is 15 amino acids long. V shed 6 bases and J 7 bases; nucleotides not matched to a gene: 11. In germline, CDR1 is SNHLY, CDR2 FYNNEI. Written as DNA, the CDR3 is TGTGCCAGCAGCGACAGGGGTCCCATGGTGAATGAGCAGTTCTTC. The encoded protein is CASSDRGPMVNEQFF. The full variable domain, its missing parts supplied by reference TRBV2 and TRBJ2-1, is EPEVTQTPSHQVTQMGQEVILRCVPISNHLYFYWYRQILGQKVEFLVSFYNNEISEKSEIFDDQFSVERPDGSNFTLKIRSTKLEDSAMYFCASSDRGPMVNEQFFGPGTRLTVL.

CDR3 protein: CASSPLAGKETQYF. The CDR3 DNA sequence: TGTGCCAGCAGCCCCCTAGCGGGGAAAGAGACCCAGTACTTC. The rearrangement joins TRBV3-1 (or the pseudogene TRBV3-2) to TRBJ2-5, with 9 bases matching TRBD2. In germline, CDR1 is LGHDT, CDR2 YNNKEL (reference sequence). This CDR3 region has 14 residues. The ends lost 4 bases at V and 3 bases at J; junction bases unmatched: 3.

V usage is TRBV3-1 (or the pseudogene TRBV3-2) and J usage is TRBJ1-1, with 8 bases identical to TRBD1. Germline values: CDR1 LGHDT, CDR2 YNNKEL (reference sequence). The V segment lost 4 bases and the J segment 7 bases; nucleotides outside the gene matches: 5. The CDR3 extends over 13 amino acids. This chain's CDR3 is CASSPLTGVEAFF. In DNA, the CDR3 is TGTGCCAGCAGCCCACTGACAGGGGTTGAAGCTTTCTTT.

CDR3 nucleotides: TGTGCCAGCAGCCAAAGCCGGGTTTCCTCTGGAAAACTGTTTTTT. This sequence encodes CASSQSRVSSGKLFF. This chain connects TRBV4-2 to TRBJ1-4; D gene uncertain. Trimming removed 2 bases from V and 10 bases from J, with 17 bases in between. Per the germline V gene, CDR1 is LGHNA and CDR2 is YNFKEQ. The CDR3 runs to 15 residues.

This chain connects TRBV5-5 to TRBJ2-7; 7 nucleotides match TRBD1. CDR3 length: 15 residues. CDR1 SGHKS and CDR2 YYEKEE come from the germline V gene (reference sequence). The V gene end was trimmed by 1 base and the J gene end by 6 bases; junction bases not matched to a gene: 10. CDR3 amino acids: CASSLLSNYRGEQYF. The CDR3 DNA reads TGTGCCAGCAGCTTGCTGAGTAACTACAGGGGCGAGCAGTACTTC.

The chain couples TRBV6-5 to TRBJ1-6, with 7 bases lining up with TRBD1. This CDR3 comprises 15 residues. Germline loops: CDR1 MNHEY, CDR2 SVGAGI. V shed 6 bases and J 6 bases; nucleotides not matched to a gene: 8. CDR3 nucleotides: TGTGCCAGCAGAACCTGGGACAGTATTAATTCACCCCTCCACTTT. Encoded protein: CASRTWDSINSPLHF.

The J gene is TRBJ1-2, the V gene TRBV5-1, with TRBD1 identical over 9 bases. This CDR3 has 14 residues. Per germline, CDR1 SGHRS and CDR2 YFSETQ. J was trimmed by 8 bases and V by 4 bases; bases with no gene match: 9. CDR3 sequence reads: CASSVLGTGWGYTF. In nucleotides, the CDR3 is TGCGCCAGCAGCGTTTTGGGGACAGGGTGGGGCTACACCTTC.

This chain connects TRBV3-1 (or the pseudogene TRBV3-2) to TRBJ2-7; TRBD2 aligns across 7 bases. The germline V gene encodes CDR1 LGHDT and CDR2 YNNKEL (reference sequence). V trimming: 0 bases; J trimming: 3 bases; junction bases outside the gene matches: 14. This CDR3 spans 18 amino acids. As DNA, the CDR3 is TGTGCCAGCAGCCAAGATCATGTAAAGGGGAGGGCCTACTACGAGCAGTACTTC. Amino acid sequence: CASSQDHVKGRAYYEQYF.

The chain combines TRBV9 with TRBJ1-4, with D perhaps matching TRBD1 (6 bases). From germline, CDR1 is SGDLS and CDR2 YYNGEE. This CDR3 has 16 residues. Trimming took off 0 bases at V and 2 bases at J, with 11 bases between the two ends. The CDR3 nucleotides are TGTGCCAGCAGCGTAGGTTTGACAGGCACTAATGAAAAACTGTTTTTT. This translates into CASSVGLTGTNEKLFF.

V gene TRBV14 combines with J gene TRBJ1-4; no clear D gene. The ends were cut back, 2 bases at V and 8 bases at J, with 9 bases in the middle. The CDR3 is made up of 13 amino acids. Germline lookup yields CDR1 SGHDN and CDR2 FVKESK. CDR3 bases: TGTGCCAGCAGCCAACAACTAGCCGAAAAACTGTTTTTT. Its protein product is CASSQQLAEKLFF.

The table lists this clone with a count of one. The rearrangement uses TRBV27 and TRBJ1-5; 11 bases align to TRBD1. The CDR3 extends over 15 amino acids. V was pared by 6 bases and J by 3 bases, with 4 bases of the junction left unmatched. Germline V gives CDR1 MNHEY, CDR2 SMNVEV (reference sequence). The CDR3 sequence is CASRGTGGYNQPQHF. CDR3 in DNA: TGTGCCAGCAGGGGGACAGGGGGATACAATCAGCCCCAGCATTTT.

V and J are TRBV6-1 and TRBJ1-5, with a weak D call TRBD1 (6 bases). The V gene's germline CDR1 is MNHNS and CDR2 SASEGT. The V end lost 0 bases, the J end lost 0 bases, and 12 bases lay between the germline ends. The CDR3 contains 17 residues. The CDR3 loop is CASSEARDIDSNQPQHF. DNA of the CDR3: TGTGCCAGCAGTGAAGCGAGGGACATAGATAGCAATCAGCCCCAGCATTTT.

V is TRBV30 and J is TRBJ1-2; maybe TRBD1 (5 bases). The CDR3 runs 15 residues. Germline CDR1 and CDR2: GTSNPN and SVGIG (reference sequence). Between the trimmed V and J ends, which lost 3 bases and 6 bases, there was a span of 20 bases. As DNA, the CDR3 is TGTGCCTGGAGCCCGACCGGCGGGACGGTTGATGGCTACACCTTC. Amino acid sequence: CAWSPTGGTVDGYTF.

The J gene is TRBJ2-1, the V gene TRBV25-1, with 7 bases identical to TRBD1. This CDR3 spans 15 amino acids. CDR1 and CDR2 from the germline V gene are MGHDK and SYGVNS. V shed 6 bases, J shed 15 bases, and the junction held 20 bases outside the gene matches. CDR3 loop: CASSLTDRVISRLFF. The CDR3 DNA follows: TGTGCCAGCAGCCTGACCGACAGGGTTATCTCGAGGTTGTTCTTC.

The chain carries TRBV14 and TRBJ2-3; 8 bases line up with TRBD2. Germline CDR1 reads SGHDN; CDR2 reads FVKESK. The V segment lost 7 bases and the J segment 3 bases; nucleotides outside the gene matches: 15. This CDR3 comprises 17 residues. CDR3 loop: CASTPRSLAGPTDTQYF. CDR3 sequence (DNA): TGTGCCAGCACCCCACGGTCCCTAGCGGGCCCGACAGATACGCAGTATTTT.

This sequence joins TRBV30 and TRBJ2-1; 14 bases align to TRBD2. V dropped 2 bases and J dropped 6; count of bases not matched to a gene: 6. Germline CDR1 is GTSNPN and CDR2 is SVGIG (reference sequence). The CDR3 loop spans 16 amino acids. CDR3 bases: TGTGCCTGGAGTCCTCCGGGACTAGCGGGAGTCAATGAGCAGTTCTTC. It specifies CAWSPPGLAGVNEQFF.

The V call is TRBV3-1 (or the pseudogene TRBV3-2), the J call TRBJ2-7; TRBD2 might be the D (6 bases). This CDR3 region has 16 residues. Trimming took 3 bases from V and 6 from J, leaving 21 bases between them. Germline CDR1 is LGHDT and CDR2 is YNNKEL (reference sequence). CDR3 nucleotides: TGTGCCAGCAGCCAGCAGGGTCTAGCGCCTACAGGCGAGCAGTACTTC. This sequence encodes CASSQQGLAPTGEQYF.

The genes are TRBV28 and TRBJ2-3, with TRBD2 matching over 12 bases. This CDR3 is 18 amino acids long. Germline CDR1 is MDHEN and CDR2 is SYDVKM. The ends lost 5 bases at V and 4 bases at J; junction bases unmatched: 13. CDR3 DNA sequence: TGTGCCAGCAGTACTCTAACCTCGACTAGCGGGAGACCAGATACGCAGTATTTT. Translated, it gives CASSTLTSTSGRPDTQYF.

The chain uses TRBV6-5 and TRBJ1-2, with D possibly matching TRBD1 (5 bases). The CDR3 length is 16 residues. The ends were cut back, 1 base at V and 8 bases at J, with 20 bases in the middle. Germline V gene lookup returns CDR1 MNHEY and CDR2 SVGAGI. In DNA, the CDR3 is TGTGCCAGCAGTTACTGGGGAGCTTCGGGGGACGACGGCTACACCTTC. This translates into CASSYWGASGDDGYTF.

As regards this clone: Additional DNA sequences in this sample encode the identical CDR3. The chain links TRBV5-1 to TRBJ1-2, with TRBD1 identical over 8 bases. The junction had 2 bases not matched to a gene; V was cut back by 4 bases and J by 3 bases. Germline CDR1 reads SGHRS; CDR2 reads YFSETQ. This CDR3 spans 13 amino acids. CDR3 amino acids: CASSPTGDYGYTF. The CDR3, as DNA: TGCGCCAGCAGCCCGACAGGGGACTATGGCTACACCTTC.

The genes are TRBV7-6 and TRBJ1-1; D might be TRBD1 (6 bases). This CDR3 spans 13 amino acids. CDR1 and CDR2 from the germline V gene are SGHVS and FNYEAQ. Trimming cost V 4 bases and J 8 bases, with 14 bases left between them. CDR3 amino acids: CASSSRGGAEAFF. CDR3 bases: TGTGCCAGCAGCTCCCGAGGGGGGGCGGAAGCTTTCTTT.

The chain couples TRBV5-1 to TRBJ1-2, with 12 bases that match TRBD1. Germline trimming cut 1 base from V and 1 base from J; bases unmatched to any gene: 14. This CDR3 has 20 amino acids. The V gene's germline CDR1 is SGHRS and CDR2 YFSETQ. CDR3: CASSLSGTGGEVGYNYGYTF. CDR3 nucleotides: TGCGCCAGCAGCTTGAGTGGGACAGGGGGCGAAGTGGGATATAACTATGGCTACACCTTC.

The chain recombines TRBV12-3 or TRBV12-4 with TRBJ2-7; the D gene is possibly TRBD1 (5 bases). The V end lost 4 bases, the J end lost 3 bases, and 10 bases lay between the germline ends. The CDR3 runs to 13 residues. CDR3 DNA sequence: TGTGCCAGCAGTTCGACAGTCGGCTACGAGCAGTACTTC. Protein sequence: CASSSTVGYEQYF.

The chain links TRBV4-1 to TRBJ2-5, with 9 bases fitting TRBD1. The CDR3 runs to 14 residues. The V gene's germline CDR1 is MGHRA and CDR2 YSYEKL. The V and J ends lost 2 bases and 4 bases, in that order; junction bases with no gene match: 2. CDR3 region: CASSQNRGPETQYF. CDR3 in DNA: TGCGCCAGCAGCCAAAACAGGGGGCCAGAGACCCAGTACTTC.

This chain uses TRBV11-2 with TRBJ2-7; D is perhaps TRBD2 (6 bases). V was clipped by 3 bases and J by 2 bases, with 17 bases between them. Germline CDR1 SGHAT, CDR2 FQNNGV. This CDR3 comprises 16 residues. The CDR3 bases are TGTGCCAGCAGCTTTGGCGGGGTCAGTAAAACCTACGAGCAGTACTTC. It encodes CASSFGGVSKTYEQYF.

This clone was observed a few times. The chain recombines TRBV25-1 with TRBJ2-7, with a possible D match to TRBD2 (6 bases). The V and J ends lost 10 bases and 6 bases respectively, with 10 bases between them. This CDR3 is built from 10 residues. Germline V lookup: CDR1 MGHDK, CDR2 SYGVNS. This chain's CDR3 is CATAAGEQYF. The CDR3, as DNA: TGTGCCACCGCAGCGGGCGAGCAGTACTTC.

This chain uses TRBV10-1 with TRBJ2-3; TRBD2 matches at 12 bases. The germline CDR1 and CDR2 sequences are WNHNN and SYGVQD (reference sequence). With 6 bases clipped from V and 5 bases from J, the junction kept 6 bases outside the gene matches. This CDR3 is built from 15 residues. The chain's CDR3 is CASSASGGALDTQYF. The CDR3 DNA reads TGCGCCAGCAGCGCTAGCGGGGGGGCCTTAGATACGCAGTATTTT.

This clone was seen more than once but under ten times. The rearrangement links TRBV30 to TRBJ1-6, with 7 bases fitting TRBD1. The CDR3 sequence is 15 residues long. The V segment lost 0 bases and the J segment 7 bases; nucleotides outside the gene matches: 6. Germline V gene data show CDR1 as GTSNPN and CDR2 as SVGIG (reference sequence). The CDR3 reads CAWSVRQGVNSPLHF. The CDR3 DNA reads TGTGCCTGGAGTGTACGCCAGGGGGTGAATTCACCCCTCCACTTT.

The chain is built from TRBV29-1 and TRBJ2-1; a possible D gene is TRBD2 (6 bases). This CDR3 region has 14 residues. The V gene's germline CDR1 is SQVTM and CDR2 ANQGSEA. The V end lost 0 bases, the J end lost 2 bases, and 8 bases lay between the germline ends. CDR3 nucleotide sequence: TGCAGCGTTGAAGAGGGAGGAACCTACAATGAGCAGTTCTTC. Amino acid sequence: CSVEEGGTYNEQFF.